These 20 T cell receptor beta chains were sequenced from one sample in a study of post-analysis software for immune sequencing data. Study observations and caveats: Controls showed lower frequencies than patients for roughly 5 TRBV segments, and TRBV5-6, TRBV5-1 and TRBV20-1 were among these.

Their antigen targets remain unknown. Each TCR beta cDNA library carried unique molecular identifiers. TCRdb reanalysed the PCR reads using MiXCR and keeps one entry per CDR3 protein. Of approximately 570,000 distinct CDR3 sequences in the sample, roughly 47% were seen once. The source material was blood. Source of these receptors: a girl under 18 with multiple sclerosis.

This chain uses TRBV29-1 with TRBJ1-2; tentatively, D is TRBD1 (5 bases). Germline assignment: CDR1 SQVTM and CDR2 ANQGSEA. CDR3 length: 13 amino acids. With 4 bases removed from V and 8 bases from J, the gap between germline ends came to 17 bases. The CDR3 DNA reads TGCAGCGTTGGTGCAGGGAATGGAAGAGGCTACACCTTC. Translation gives CSVGAGNGRGYTF.

This sequence joins TRBV28 and TRBJ1-2; D uncertain. The CDR3 extends over 14 amino acids. Trimming left V 8 bases short and J 8 bases short, with 21 bases between. Germline-derived CDR1 and CDR2 are MDHEN and SYDVKM. The CDR3 DNA is TGTGCCAGCGCCCGGGCTGTTAGGACCTCGGGCTACACCTTC. Amino acids: CASARAVRTSGYTF.

This clonotype was counted a few times. The chain couples TRBV11-3 to TRBJ1-1; TRBD1 is a possible D gene (6 bases). Germline CDR1 is SGHNT and CDR2 is YENEEA. V lost 5 bases and J lost 6, with 13 bases in between. The CDR3 has 13 amino acids. In nucleotides, the CDR3 is TGTGCCAGCAGCCCAGACAGGCACGCTGAAGCTTTCTTT. Translated: CASSPDRHAEAFF.

The chain has TRBV6-1 and TRBJ1-2; D is uncertain. The CDR3 spans 16 residues. Germline values: CDR1 MNHNS, CDR2 SASEGT. V was shortened by 2 bases and J by 0 bases, with 13 bases between the two germline ends. The CDR3 bases are TGTGCCAGCAGTGAACCGGGCCAACCAACTAACTATGGCTACACCTTC. This translates into CASSEPGQPTNYGYTF.

The chain joins TRBV12-3 or TRBV12-4 to TRBJ2-1; TRBD2 matches 10 bases. The ends lost 4 bases at V and 1 base at J; junction bases unmatched: 7. This CDR3 comprises 17 residues. For the CDR3, the DNA is TGTGCCAGCAGTTCTTATTCTAGCGGGAGTTCCTACAATGAGCAGTTCTTC. It encodes CASSSYSSGSSYNEQFF.

The V and J genes are TRBV2 and TRBJ2-1; possible D gene TRBD2, 5 bases. Per the germline V gene, CDR1 is SNHLY and CDR2 is FYNNEI. The V and J ends lost 1 base and 6 bases respectively, with 13 bases between them. The CDR3 has 15 residues. The CDR3 protein is CASSEGLVSGNEQFF. The CDR3, as DNA: TGTGCCAGCAGTGAAGGTCTAGTGAGCGGCAATGAGCAGTTCTTC.

This clonotype occurred a few times. The chain couples TRBV29-1 to TRBJ2-3, with TRBD2 identical over 7 bases. The germline V gene has CDR1 SQVTM and CDR2 ANQGSEA. This CDR3 is built from 13 residues. V lost 4 bases and J lost 2; bases outside the gene matches: 3. DNA for the CDR3: TGCAGCGTTGGACTAGCCTTCACAGATACGCAGTATTTT. It is translated as CSVGLAFTDTQYF.

J is TRBJ2-7 and V is TRBV12-3 or TRBV12-4; D call uncertain. The CDR3 has 18 residues. Trimming removed 0 bases from V and 6 bases from J, with 24 bases in between. CDR3 nucleotide sequence: TGTGCCAGCAGTTTAGCCCTCAAGCCGGATCATGGGTTCGGCGAGCAGTACTTC. This codes for CASSLALKPDHGFGEQYF.

This chain links TRBV24-1 with TRBJ2-1; weak D call: TRBD2 (6 bases). The V and J ends lost 4 bases and 5 bases respectively, with 11 bases between them. This CDR3 is built from 14 residues. Germline V gene sequence: CDR1 KGHDR, CDR2 SFDVKD. The CDR3, as DNA: TGTGCCACCAGTGACCCTCCGGGAGACAATGAGCAGTTCTTC. Translated, it gives CATSDPPGDNEQFF.

V usage is TRBV5-6 and J usage is TRBJ2-1, with TRBD2 identical over 9 bases. Germline V CDR1 and CDR2: SGHDT, YYEEEE. V was clipped by 2 bases and J by 9 bases; unmatched bases: 15. The CDR3 has 17 residues. In DNA form, the CDR3 reads TGTGCCAGCAGCTTAGATACAACTAGCGGGTCGGGAAGTGAGCAGTTCTTC. This gives the protein CASSLDTTSGSGSEQFF.

This clonotype was counted only a few times. This chain uses TRBV12-3 or TRBV12-4 with TRBJ2-1, with D tentatively TRBD1 (5 bases). The ends were cut back, 4 bases at V and 0 bases at J, with 10 bases in the middle. The CDR3 totals 15 residues. CDR3 loop: CASSSADSSYNEQFF. The CDR3 DNA reads as TGTGCCAGCAGTTCGGCCGACAGCTCCTACAATGAGCAGTTCTTC.

V usage is TRBV20-1 and J usage is TRBJ2-3, with 7 bases identical to TRBD2. Germline CDR1 reads DFQATT; CDR2 reads SNEGSKA (reference sequence). Trimming took 0 bases from V and 8 from J; bases not matched to a gene: 5. The CDR3 sequence is 13 residues long. Written as DNA, the CDR3 is TGCAGTGCTAGAGACCCAGCGGGAAGTACGCAGTATTTT. Residues: CSARDPAGSTQYF.

Regarding this clonotype: The junction shows a germline mismatch at one end, possibly a read error. This sequence joins TRBV5-8 and TRBJ2-3; D gene ambiguous. This CDR3 region has 14 residues. Germline lookup yields CDR1 SGHTS and CDR2 YDEGEE. The CDR3 DNA reads TGTGCCAGCAGCTTGGTACAGCCCACAAATACGCAGTATTTT. Translated, it gives CASSLVQPTNTQYF.

The J gene is TRBJ2-7, the V gene TRBV20-1; 7 bases map to TRBD1. The germline V gene has CDR1 DFQATT and CDR2 SNEGSKA (reference sequence). The trim removed 6 bases at V and 3 bases at J, leaving 5 bases unmatched. CDR3 length: 12 residues. CDR3 sequence reads: CSADRADYEQYF. The CDR3 DNA reads TGCAGTGCCGACAGGGCGGACTACGAGCAGTACTTC.

This chain joins TRBV7-8 and TRBJ1-5; D is perhaps TRBD1 (5 bases). The CDR3 consists of 15 residues. The V gene lost 4 bases and the J gene lost 9 bases, with 19 bases spanning the gap. Looked up from germline, CDR1 is SGHVS and CDR2 is FQNEAQ. The CDR3 protein is CASSWGDGQGTPQHF. CDR3 bases: TGTGCCAGCAGCTGGGGTGACGGCCAGGGTACGCCCCAGCATTTT.

This chain uses TRBV20-1 with TRBJ1-2; D perhaps matches TRBD1 (5 bases). The CDR3 is 14 residues long. Trimming left V 6 bases short and J 5 bases short, with 19 bases between. Germline V gene data show CDR1 as DFQATT and CDR2 as SNEGSKA (reference sequence). The CDR3 is CSATQGTRAYGYTF. CDR3 in DNA: TGCAGTGCCACTCAAGGGACGCGGGCTTATGGCTACACCTTC.

This clonotype came up many times. Its ends do not fully match the called genes, so a read error is possible. The chain uses TRBV5-1 and TRBJ2-7, with a possible D match to TRBD1 (6 bases). The CDR3 is 13 amino acids. In germline, CDR1 is SGHRS, CDR2 YFSETQ. This CDR3 is CASSFGTTYEQYF. The CDR3 DNA reads TGTGCCAGCAGCTTCGGGACAACCTACGAGCAGTACTTC.

The chain has TRBV6-5 and TRBJ1-2; 8 bases line up with TRBD1. Germline trimming cut 7 bases from V and 4 bases from J; bases unmatched to any gene: 8. The germline V gene has CDR1 MNHEY and CDR2 SVGAGI. The CDR3 runs to 14 residues. Here the CDR3 reads CASTDQGAGYGYTF. The CDR3 DNA reads TGTGCCAGCACCGACCAGGGGGCCGGCTATGGCTACACCTTC.

This chain links TRBV12-3 or TRBV12-4 with TRBJ2-3; D perhaps matches TRBD2 (6 bases). CDR3 length: 14 amino acids. The V end was cut by 6 bases, the J end by 4 bases, with 14 bases between. In DNA, the CDR3 is TGTGCCAGCAGCCGCGGGGAATCCCCAGATACGCAGTATTTT. Protein product: CASSRGESPDTQYF.

The rearrangement links TRBV20-1 to TRBJ2-7; tentatively, D is TRBD1 or TRBD2 (5 bases each). The germline V gene encodes CDR1 DFQATT and CDR2 SNEGSKA (reference sequence). The CDR3 is 14 amino acids. Trimming took off 6 bases at V and 0 bases at J, with 15 bases between the two ends. The CDR3 DNA reads as TGCAGTGCCCACCGGGACGGAAGCTCCTACGAGCAGTACTTC. Protein product: CSAHRDGSSYEQYF.